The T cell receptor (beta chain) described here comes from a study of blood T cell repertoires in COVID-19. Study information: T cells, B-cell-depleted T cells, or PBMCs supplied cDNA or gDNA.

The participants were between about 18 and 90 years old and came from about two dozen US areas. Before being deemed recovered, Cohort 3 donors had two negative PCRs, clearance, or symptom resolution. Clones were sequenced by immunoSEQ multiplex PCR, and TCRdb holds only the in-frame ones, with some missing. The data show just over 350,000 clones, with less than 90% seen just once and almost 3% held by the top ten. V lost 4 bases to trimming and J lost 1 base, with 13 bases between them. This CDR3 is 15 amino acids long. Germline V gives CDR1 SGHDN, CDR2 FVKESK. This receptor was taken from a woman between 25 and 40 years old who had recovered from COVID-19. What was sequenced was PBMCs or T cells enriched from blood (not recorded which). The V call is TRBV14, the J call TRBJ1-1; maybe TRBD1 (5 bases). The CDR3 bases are TGTGCCAGCAGCCTCCCGGGGGAGAGGAACACTGAAGCTTTCTTT. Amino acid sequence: CASSLPGERNTEAFF.